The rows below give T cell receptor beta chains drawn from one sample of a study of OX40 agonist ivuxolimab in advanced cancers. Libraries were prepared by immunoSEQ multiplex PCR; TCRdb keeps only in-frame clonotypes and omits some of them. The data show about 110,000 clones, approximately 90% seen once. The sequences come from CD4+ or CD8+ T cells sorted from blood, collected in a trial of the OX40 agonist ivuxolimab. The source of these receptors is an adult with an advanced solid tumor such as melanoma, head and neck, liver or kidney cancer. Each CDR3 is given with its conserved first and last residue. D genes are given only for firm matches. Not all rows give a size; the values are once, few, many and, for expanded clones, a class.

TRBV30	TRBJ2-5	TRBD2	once	CAWSIGTSGSQETQYF	TGTGCCTGGAGTATAGGGACTAGCGGGTCTCAAGAGACCCAGTACTTC
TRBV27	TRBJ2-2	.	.	CASSLTGNTGELFF	TGTGCCAGCAGTTTGACAGGCAACACCGGGGAGCTGTTTTTT
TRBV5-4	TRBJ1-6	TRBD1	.	CASSLDRGGNSPLHF	TGTGCCAGCAGCTTGGACAGGGGTGGCAATTCACCCCTCCACTTT
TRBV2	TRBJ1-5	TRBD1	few	CASSLRQGFQPQHF	TGTGCCAGCAGCCTCAGACAGGGTTTTCAGCCCCAGCATTTT
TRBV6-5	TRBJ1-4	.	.	CASSYTGDGEKLFF	TGTGCCAGCAGTTACACTGGGGATGGGGAAAAACTGTTTTTT
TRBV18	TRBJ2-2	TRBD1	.	CASSPPTGAGELFF	TGTGCCAGCTCACCTCCGACAGGGGCCGGGGAGCTGTTTTTT
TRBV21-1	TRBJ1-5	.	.	CASSSPGGLDQAQHF	TGTGCCAGCAGCAGCCCCGGCGGACTTGATCAGGCCCAGCATTTT
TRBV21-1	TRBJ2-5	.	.	CASSKRRDSRETQYF	TGTGCCAGCAGCAAAAGACGGGACAGCCGAGAGACCCAGTACTTC
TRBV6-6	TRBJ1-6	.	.	CASSYSRNSNSPLHF	TGTGCCAGCAGTTACTCCCGGAACAGTAATTCACCCCTCCACTTT
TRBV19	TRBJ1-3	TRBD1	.	CASSPTGQYGNTIYF	TGTGCCAGTAGTCCGACAGGGCAGTACGGAAACACCATATATTTT
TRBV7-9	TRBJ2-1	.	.	CASSPQLGGASSYNEQFF	TGTGCCAGCAGCCCGCAACTAGGGGGGGCGAGCTCCTACAATGAGCAGTTCTTC
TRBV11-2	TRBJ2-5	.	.	CASSLEGLGSETQYF	TGTGCCAGCAGCTTAGAGGGATTGGGTTCGGAGACCCAGTACTTC
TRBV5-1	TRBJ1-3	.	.	CASSLGSGRLSGNTIYF	TGCGCCAGCAGCTTGGGTTCGGGCAGACTATCTGGAAACACCATATATTTT
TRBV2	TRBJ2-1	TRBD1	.	CASIQQGNEQFF	TGTGCCAGCATTCAACAGGGGAATGAGCAGTTCTTC
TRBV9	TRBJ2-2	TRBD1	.	CASSLRGQFTGELFF	TGTGCCAGCAGCCTTAGGGGACAGTTCACCGGGGAGCTGTTTTTT
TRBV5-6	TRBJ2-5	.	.	CASSLVITETQYF	TGTGCCAGCAGCTTGGTTATAACAGAGACCCAGTACTTC
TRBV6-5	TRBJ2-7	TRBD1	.	CASSLNRGDDEQYF	TGTGCCAGCAGTTTAAACAGGGGAGACGACGAGCAGTACTTC
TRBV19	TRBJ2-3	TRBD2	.	CASSMTSGTGADTQYF	TGTGCCAGTAGTATGACTAGCGGGACGGGAGCAGATACGCAGTATTTT
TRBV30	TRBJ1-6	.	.	CAWRGVGSPLHF	TGTGCCTGGAGGGGAGTCGGTTCACCCCTCCACTTT
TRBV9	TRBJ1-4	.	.	CASSVGGANEKLFF	TGTGCCAGCAGCGTGGGGGGAGCTAATGAAAAACTGTTTTTT
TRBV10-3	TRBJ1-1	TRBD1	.	CAIRGQVNTEAFF	TGTGCCATCAGGGGACAGGTTAACACTGAAGCTTTCTTT
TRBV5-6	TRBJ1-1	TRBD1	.	CASSFGQGGTEAFF	TGTGCCAGCAGCTTCGGACAGGGTGGCACTGAAGCTTTCTTT
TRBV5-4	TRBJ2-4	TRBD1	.	CASSPGQGVAKNIQYF	TGTGCCAGCAGCCCCGGACAGGGGGTTGCCAAAAACATTCAGTACTTC
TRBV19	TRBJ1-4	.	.	CASLDRSNEKLFF	TGTGCCAGTCTGGACAGAAGTAATGAAAAACTGTTTTTT
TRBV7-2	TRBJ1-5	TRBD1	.	CASSEQGVPGEPQHF	TGTGCCAGCAGCGAACAGGGGGTTCCTGGGGAGCCCCAGCATTTT
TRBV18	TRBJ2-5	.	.	CASSTSYQETQYF	TGTGCCAGCTCAACATCGTACCAAGAGACCCAGTACTTC
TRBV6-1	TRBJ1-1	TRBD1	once	CASILDRGTEAFF	TGTGCCAGCATCCTGGACAGGGGGACTGAAGCTTTCTTT
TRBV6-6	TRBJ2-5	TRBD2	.	CAAAEGGETQYF	TGTGCCGCAGCGGAGGGAGGGGAGACCCAGTACTTC
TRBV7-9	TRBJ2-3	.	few	CASSLAQGNTQYF	TGTGCCAGCAGCTTAGCACAGGGAAATACGCAGTATTTT
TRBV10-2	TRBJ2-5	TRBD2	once	CASRASGSLETQYF	TGCGCCAGCAGAGCTAGCGGGAGTTTAGAGACCCAGTACTTC
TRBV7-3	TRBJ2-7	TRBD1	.	CASSLGVGTGAEQYF	TGTGCCAGCAGCTTGGGCGTTGGGACAGGGGCCGAGCAGTACTTC
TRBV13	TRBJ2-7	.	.	CASSRSGTLYEQYF	TGTGCCAGCAGCCGATCCGGGACCCTCTACGAGCAGTACTTC
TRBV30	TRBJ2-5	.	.	CAWKGSAYQETQYF	TGTGCCTGGAAGGGATCAGCGTACCAAGAGACCCAGTACTTC
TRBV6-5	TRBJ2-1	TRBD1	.	CASRERQGGYNEQFF	TGTGCCAGCAGGGAACGACAGGGGGGTTACAATGAGCAGTTCTTC
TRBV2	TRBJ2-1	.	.	CASSGTYFLAYNEQFF	TGTGCCAGCAGTGGGACGTATTTTTTGGCCTACAATGAGCAGTTCTTC
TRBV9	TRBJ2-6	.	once	CASSSGQTSGANVLTF	TGTGCCAGCAGCTCCGGACAGACCTCTGGGGCCAACGTCCTGACTTTC
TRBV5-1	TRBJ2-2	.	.	CASSFSLLGPNTGELFF	TGCGCCAGCAGCTTTTCCCTCCTTGGGCCTAACACCGGGGAGCTGTTTTTT
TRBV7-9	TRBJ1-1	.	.	CASSYSGGNTEAFF	TGTGCCAGCAGCTACAGCGGGGGGAACACTGAAGCTTTCTTT
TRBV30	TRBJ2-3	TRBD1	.	CASIMVLQGATDTQYF	TGTGCCTCCATAATGGTGTTACAGGGGGCCACAGATACGCAGTATTTT
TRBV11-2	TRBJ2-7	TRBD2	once	CASSRNWVAGSSHVYEQYF	TGTGCCAGCAGCCGGAATTGGGTAGCGGGGTCCTCTCATGTTTACGAGCAGTACTTC
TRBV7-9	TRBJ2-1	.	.	CASSSSGGLVYNEQFF	TGTGCCAGCAGCTCGTCTGGGGGACTGGTTTACAATGAGCAGTTCTTC
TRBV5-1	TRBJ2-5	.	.	CASSGPGRGGETQYF	TGCGCCAGCAGCGGTCCGGGACGGGGTGGGGAGACCCAGTACTTC